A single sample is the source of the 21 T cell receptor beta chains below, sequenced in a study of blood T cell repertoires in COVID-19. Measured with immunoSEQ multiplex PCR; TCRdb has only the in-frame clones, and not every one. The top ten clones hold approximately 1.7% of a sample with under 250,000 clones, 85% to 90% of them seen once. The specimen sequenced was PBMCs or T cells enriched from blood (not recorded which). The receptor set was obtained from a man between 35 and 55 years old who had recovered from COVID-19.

The CDR3 coding sequence is TGTGCCAGCAGCCCCGCCCGAGGAATTCCCTATGGCTACACCTTC. This encodes CASSPARGIPYGYTF. The rearrangement joins TRBV28 to TRBJ1-2; D not certain. The CDR3 is 15 residues long. The germline V and J ends were trimmed by 6 bases and 4 bases, with 18 bases remaining between them. Germline-derived CDR1 and CDR2 are MDHEN and SYDVKM.

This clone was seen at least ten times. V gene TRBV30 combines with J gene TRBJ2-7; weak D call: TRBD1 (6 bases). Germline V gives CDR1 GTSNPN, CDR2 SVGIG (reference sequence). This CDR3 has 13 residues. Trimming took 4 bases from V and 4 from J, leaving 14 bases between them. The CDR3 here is CAWTRDMPYEQYF. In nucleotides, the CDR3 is TGTGCCTGGACCCGGGACATGCCTTACGAGCAGTACTTC. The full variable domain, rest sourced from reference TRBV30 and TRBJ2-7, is SQTIHQWPATLVQPVGSPLSLECTVEGTSNPNLYWYRQAAGRGLQLLFYSVGIGQISSEVPQNLSASRPQDRQFILSSKKLLLSDSGFYLCAWTRDMPYEQYFGPGTRLTVT.

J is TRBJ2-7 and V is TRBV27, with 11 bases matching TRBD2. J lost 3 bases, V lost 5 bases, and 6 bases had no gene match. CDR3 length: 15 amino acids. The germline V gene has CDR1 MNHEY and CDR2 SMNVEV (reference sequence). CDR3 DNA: TGTGCCAGCAGTATCCTAGCGGGAGGCCTCTACGAGCAGTACTTC. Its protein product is CASSILAGGLYEQYF.

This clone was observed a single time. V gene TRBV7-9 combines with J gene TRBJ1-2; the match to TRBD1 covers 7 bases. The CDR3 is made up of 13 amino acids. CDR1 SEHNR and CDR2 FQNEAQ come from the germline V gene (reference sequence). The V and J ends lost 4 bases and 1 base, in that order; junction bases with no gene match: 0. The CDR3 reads CASSWDSNYGYTF. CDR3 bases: TGTGCCAGCAGCTGGGACAGTAACTATGGCTACACCTTC.

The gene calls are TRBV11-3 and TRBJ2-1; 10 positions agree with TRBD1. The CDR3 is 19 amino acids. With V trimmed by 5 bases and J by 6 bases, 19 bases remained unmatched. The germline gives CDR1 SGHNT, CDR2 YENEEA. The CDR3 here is CASSILLMTGTGEVNEQFF. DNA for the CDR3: TGTGCCAGCAGCATACTTCTAATGACCGGGACAGGGGAGGTCAATGAGCAGTTCTTC.

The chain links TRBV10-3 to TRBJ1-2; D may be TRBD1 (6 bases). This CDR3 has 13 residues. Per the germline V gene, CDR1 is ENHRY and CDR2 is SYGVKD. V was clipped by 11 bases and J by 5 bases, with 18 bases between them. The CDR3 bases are TGTGCCTACAGGGATCCCGTTGGGTATGGCTACACCTTC. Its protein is CAYRDPVGYGYTF.

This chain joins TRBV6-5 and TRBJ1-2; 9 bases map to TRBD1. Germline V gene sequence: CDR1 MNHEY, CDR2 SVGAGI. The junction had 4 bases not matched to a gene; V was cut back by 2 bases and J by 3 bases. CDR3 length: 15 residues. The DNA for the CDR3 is TGTGCCAGCAGTTACACACAGGGGGCTGACTATGGCTACACCTTC. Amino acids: CASSYTQGADYGYTF.

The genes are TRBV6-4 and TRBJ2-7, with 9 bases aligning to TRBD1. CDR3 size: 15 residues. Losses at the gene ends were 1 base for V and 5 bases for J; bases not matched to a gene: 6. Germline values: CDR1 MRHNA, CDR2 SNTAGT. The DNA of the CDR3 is TGTGCCAGCAGTGACTGGGACAGGGTTTCCCACGAGCAGTACTTC. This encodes CASSDWDRVSHEQYF.

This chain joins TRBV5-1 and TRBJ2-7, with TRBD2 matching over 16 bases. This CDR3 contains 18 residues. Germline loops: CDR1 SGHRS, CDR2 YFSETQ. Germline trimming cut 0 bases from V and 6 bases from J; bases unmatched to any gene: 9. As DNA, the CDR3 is TGCGCCAGCAGCTTGGCATCCGGGACTAGCGGGAGGGCCTTCGAGCAGTACTTC. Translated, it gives CASSLASGTSGRAFEQYF. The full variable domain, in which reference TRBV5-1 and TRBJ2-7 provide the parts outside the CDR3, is KAGVTQTPRYLIKTRGQQVTLSCSPISGHRSVSWYQQTPGQGLQFLFEYFSETQRNKGNFPGRFSGRQFSNSRSEMNVSTLELGDSALYLCASSLASGTSGRAFEQYFGPGTRLTVT.

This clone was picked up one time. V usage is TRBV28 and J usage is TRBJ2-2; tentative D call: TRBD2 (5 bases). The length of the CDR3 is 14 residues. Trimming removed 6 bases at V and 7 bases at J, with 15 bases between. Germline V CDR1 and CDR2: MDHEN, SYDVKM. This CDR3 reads CASRRPLRGGELFF. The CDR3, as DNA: TGTGCCAGCAGAAGGCCGCTCCGGGGCGGGGAGCTGTTTTTT.

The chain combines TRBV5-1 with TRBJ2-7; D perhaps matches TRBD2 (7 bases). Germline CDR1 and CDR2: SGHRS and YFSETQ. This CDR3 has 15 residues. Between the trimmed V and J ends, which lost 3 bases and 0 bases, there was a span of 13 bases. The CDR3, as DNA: TGCGCCAGCAGCTGGGGGGGCGGGATCTCCTACGAGCAGTACTTC. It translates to CASSWGGGISYEQYF.

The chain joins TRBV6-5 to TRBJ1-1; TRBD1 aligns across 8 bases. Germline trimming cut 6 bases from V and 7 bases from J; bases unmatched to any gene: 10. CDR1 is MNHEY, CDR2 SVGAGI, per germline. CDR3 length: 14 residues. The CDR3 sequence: CASRTGEFIFEAFF. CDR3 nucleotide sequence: TGTGCCAGCAGGACAGGGGAATTTATCTTTGAAGCTTTCTTT.

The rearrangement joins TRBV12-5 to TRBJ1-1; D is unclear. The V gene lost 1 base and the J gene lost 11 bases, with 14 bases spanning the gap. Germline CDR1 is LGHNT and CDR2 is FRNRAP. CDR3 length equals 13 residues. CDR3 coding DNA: TGTGCTAGTGGTTTGGCCCGACCAGGTGGGGCTTTCTTT. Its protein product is CASGLARPGGAFF. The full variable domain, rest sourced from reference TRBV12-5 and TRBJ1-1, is DARVTQTPRHKVTEMGQEVTMRCQPILGHNTVFWYRQTMMQGLELLAYFRNRAPLDDSGMPKDRFSAEMPDATLATLKIQPSEPRDSAVYFCASGLARPGGAFFGQGTRLTVV.

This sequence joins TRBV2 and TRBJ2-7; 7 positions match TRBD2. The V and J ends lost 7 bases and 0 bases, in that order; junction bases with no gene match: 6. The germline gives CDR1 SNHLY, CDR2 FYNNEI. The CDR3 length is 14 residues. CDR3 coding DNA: TGTGCCAGCAACCCGGGACTAATCTCCTACGAGCAGTACTTC. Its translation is CASNPGLISYEQYF.

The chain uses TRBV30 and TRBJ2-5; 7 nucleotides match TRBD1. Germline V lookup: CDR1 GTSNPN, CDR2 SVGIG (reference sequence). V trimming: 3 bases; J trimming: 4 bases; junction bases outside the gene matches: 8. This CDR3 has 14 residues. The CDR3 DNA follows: TGTGCCTGGAGCCCAGAGGGGGCCCTAGAGACCCAGTACTTC. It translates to CAWSPEGALETQYF.

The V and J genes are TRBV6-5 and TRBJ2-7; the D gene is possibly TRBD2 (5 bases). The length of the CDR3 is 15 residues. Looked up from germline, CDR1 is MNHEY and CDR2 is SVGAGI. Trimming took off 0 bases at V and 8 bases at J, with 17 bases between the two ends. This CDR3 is CASSYSEGMTTQQYF. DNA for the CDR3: TGTGCCAGCAGTTACTCCGAGGGCATGACAACGCAGCAGTACTTC.

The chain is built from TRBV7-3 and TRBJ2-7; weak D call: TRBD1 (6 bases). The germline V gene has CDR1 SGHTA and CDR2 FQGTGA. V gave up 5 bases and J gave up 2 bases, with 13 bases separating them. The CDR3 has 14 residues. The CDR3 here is CASSPTGMTYEQYF. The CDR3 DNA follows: TGTGCCAGCAGCCCCACAGGGATGACCTACGAGCAGTACTTC.

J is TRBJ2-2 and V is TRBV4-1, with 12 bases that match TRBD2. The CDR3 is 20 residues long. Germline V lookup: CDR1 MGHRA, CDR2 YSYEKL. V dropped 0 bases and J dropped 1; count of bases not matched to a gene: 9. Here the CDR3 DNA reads TGCGCCAGCAGCCAAGAACGGGGGCTAGCGGGAGGGATGAACACCGGGGAGCTGTTTTTT. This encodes CASSQERGLAGGMNTGELFF.

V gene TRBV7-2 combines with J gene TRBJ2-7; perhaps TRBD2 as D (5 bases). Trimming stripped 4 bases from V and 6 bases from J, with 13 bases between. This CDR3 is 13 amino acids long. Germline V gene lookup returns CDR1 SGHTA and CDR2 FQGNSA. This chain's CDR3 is CASSSEGPLEQYF. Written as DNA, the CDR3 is TGTGCCAGCAGCTCCGAGGGTCCCCTCGAGCAGTACTTC.

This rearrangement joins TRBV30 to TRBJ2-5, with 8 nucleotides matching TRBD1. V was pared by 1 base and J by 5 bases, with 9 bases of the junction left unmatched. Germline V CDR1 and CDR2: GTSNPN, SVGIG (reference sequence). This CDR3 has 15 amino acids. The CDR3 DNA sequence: TGTGCCTGGAGTGCTCTTCAGGGGGCAATTGAGACCCAGTACTTC. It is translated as CAWSALQGAIETQYF.

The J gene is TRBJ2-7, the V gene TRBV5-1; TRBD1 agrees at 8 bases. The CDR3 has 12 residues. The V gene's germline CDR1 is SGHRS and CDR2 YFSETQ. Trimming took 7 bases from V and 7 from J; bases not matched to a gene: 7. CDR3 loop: CASVGQGVEQYF. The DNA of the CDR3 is TGCGCCAGCGTCGGACAGGGAGTAGAGCAGTACTTC.